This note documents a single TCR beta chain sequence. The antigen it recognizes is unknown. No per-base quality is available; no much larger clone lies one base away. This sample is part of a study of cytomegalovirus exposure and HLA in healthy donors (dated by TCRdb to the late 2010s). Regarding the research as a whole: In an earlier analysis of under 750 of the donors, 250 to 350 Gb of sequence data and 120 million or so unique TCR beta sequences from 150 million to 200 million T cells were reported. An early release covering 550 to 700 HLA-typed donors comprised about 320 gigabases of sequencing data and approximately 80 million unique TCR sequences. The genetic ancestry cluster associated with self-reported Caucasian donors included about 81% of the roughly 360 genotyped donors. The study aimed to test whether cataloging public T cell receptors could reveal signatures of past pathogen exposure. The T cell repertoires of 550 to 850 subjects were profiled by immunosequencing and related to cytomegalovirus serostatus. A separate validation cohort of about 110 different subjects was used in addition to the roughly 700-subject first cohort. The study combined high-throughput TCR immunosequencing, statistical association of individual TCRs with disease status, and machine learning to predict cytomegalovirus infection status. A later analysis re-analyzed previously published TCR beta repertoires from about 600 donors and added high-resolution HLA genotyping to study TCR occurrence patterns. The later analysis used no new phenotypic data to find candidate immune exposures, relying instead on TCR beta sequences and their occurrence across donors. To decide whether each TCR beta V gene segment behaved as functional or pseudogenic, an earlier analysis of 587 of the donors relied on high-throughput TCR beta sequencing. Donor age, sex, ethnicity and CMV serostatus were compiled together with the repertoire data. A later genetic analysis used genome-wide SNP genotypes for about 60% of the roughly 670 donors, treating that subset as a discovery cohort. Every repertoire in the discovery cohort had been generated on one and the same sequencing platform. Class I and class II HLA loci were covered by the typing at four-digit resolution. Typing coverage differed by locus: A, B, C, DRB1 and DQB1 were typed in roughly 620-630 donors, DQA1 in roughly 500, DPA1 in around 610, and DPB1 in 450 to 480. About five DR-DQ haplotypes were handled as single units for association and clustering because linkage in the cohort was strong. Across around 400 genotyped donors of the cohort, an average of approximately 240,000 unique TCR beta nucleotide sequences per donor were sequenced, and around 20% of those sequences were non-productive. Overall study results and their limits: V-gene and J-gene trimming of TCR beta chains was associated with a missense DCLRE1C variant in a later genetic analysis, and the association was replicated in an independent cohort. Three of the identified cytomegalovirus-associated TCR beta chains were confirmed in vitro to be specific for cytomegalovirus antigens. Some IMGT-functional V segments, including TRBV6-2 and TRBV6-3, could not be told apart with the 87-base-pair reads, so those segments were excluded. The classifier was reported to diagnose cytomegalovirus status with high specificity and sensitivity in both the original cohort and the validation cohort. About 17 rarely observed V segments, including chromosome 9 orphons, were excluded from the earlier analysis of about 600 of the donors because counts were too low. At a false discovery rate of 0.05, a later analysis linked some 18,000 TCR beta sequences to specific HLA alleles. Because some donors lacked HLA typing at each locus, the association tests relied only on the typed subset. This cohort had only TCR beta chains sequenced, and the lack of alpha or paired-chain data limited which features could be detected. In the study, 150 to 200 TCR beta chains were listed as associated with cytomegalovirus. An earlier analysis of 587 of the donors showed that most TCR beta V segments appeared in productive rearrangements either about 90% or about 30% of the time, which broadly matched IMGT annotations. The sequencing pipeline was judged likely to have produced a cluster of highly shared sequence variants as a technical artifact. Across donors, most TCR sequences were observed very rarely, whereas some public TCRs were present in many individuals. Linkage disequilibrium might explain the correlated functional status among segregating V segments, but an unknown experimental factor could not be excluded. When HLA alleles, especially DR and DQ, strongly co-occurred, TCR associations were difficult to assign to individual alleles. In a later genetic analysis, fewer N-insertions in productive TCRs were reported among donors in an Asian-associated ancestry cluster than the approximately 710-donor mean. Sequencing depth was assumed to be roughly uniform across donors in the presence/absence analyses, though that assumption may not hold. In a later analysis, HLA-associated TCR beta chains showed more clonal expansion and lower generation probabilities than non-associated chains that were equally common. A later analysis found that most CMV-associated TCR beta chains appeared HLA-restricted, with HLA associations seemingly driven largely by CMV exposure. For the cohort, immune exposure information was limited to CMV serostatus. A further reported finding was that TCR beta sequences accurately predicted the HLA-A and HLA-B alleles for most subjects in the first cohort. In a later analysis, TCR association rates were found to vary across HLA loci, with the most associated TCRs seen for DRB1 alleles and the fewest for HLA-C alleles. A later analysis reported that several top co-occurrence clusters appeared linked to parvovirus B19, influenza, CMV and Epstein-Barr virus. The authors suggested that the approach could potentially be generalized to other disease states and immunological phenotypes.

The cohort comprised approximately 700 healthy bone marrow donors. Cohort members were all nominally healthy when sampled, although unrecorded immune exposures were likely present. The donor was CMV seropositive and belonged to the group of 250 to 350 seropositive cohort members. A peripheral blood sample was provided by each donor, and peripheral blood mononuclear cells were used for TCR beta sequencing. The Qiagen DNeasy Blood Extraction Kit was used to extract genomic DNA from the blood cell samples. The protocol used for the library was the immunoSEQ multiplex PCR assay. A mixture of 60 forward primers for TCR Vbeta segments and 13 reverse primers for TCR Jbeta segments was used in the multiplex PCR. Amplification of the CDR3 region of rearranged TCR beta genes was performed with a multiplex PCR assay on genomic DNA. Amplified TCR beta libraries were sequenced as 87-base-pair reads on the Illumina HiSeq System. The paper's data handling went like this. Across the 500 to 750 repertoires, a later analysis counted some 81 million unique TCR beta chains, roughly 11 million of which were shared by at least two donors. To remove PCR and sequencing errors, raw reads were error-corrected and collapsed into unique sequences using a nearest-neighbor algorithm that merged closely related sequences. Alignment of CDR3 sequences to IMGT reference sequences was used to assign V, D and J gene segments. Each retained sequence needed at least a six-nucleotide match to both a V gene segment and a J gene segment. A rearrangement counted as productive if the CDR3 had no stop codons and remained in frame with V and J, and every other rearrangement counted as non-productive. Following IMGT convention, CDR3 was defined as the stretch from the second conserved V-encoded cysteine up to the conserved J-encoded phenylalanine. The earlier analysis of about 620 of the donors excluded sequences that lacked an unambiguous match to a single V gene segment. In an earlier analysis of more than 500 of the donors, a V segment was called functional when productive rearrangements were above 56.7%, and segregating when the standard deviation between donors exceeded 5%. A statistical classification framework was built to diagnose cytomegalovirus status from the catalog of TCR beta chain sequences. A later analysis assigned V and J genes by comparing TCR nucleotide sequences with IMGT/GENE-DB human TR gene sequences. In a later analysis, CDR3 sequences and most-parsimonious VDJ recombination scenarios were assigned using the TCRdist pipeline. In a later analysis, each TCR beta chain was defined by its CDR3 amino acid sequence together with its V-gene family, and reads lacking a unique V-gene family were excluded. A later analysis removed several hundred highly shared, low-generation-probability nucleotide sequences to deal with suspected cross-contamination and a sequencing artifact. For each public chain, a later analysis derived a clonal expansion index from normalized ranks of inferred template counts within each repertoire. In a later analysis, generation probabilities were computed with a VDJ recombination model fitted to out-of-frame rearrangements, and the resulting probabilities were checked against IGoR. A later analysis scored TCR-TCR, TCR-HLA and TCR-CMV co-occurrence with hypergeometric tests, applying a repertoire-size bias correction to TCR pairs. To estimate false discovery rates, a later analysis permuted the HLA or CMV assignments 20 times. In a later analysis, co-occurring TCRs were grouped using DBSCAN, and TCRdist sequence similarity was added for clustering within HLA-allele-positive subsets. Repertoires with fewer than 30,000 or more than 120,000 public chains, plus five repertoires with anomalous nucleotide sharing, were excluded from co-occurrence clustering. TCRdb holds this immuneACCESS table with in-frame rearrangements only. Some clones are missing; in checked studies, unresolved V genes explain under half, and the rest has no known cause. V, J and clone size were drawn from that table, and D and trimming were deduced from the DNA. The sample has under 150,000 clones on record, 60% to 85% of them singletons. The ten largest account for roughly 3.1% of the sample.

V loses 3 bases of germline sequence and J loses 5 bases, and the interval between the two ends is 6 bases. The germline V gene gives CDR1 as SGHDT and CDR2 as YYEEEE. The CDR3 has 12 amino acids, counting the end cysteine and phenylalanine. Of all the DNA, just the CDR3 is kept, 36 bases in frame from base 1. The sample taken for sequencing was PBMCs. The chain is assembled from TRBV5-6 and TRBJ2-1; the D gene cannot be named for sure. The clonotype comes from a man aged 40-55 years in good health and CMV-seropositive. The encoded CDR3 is CASSSQDNEQFF. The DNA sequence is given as TGTGCCAGCAGCTCCCAGGACAATGAGCAGTTCTTC. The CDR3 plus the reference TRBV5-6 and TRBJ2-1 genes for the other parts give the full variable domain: DAGVTQSPTHLIKTRGQQVTLRCSPKSGHDTVSWYQQALGQGPQFIFQYYEEEERQRGNFPDRFSGHQFPNYSSELNVNALLLGDSALYLCASSSQDNEQFFGPGTRLTVL.